This TCR beta chain appears in the sequencing data of a study of technical replicates of blood from a handful of donors. V lost 5 bases to trimming and J lost 2 bases; unmatched junction nucleotides: 2. Germline lookup yields CDR1 MNHEY and CDR2 SMNVEV (reference sequence). The CDR3 is 14 residues long. Produced via immunoSEQ multiplex PCR; TCRdb's table is partial and in-frame only. The data contain tens of thousands of clones, about 93% of them seen just once; the ten biggest clones take up over 0.25%. This clone was picked up one time. Sequences were obtained from T cells isolated from PBMCs. J is TRBJ1-2 and V is TRBV27, with 10 bases that match TRBD1. The clonotype originates from a human donor in good health. This CDR3 reads CASSPGQGNYGYTF. CDR3 nucleotides: TGTGCCAGCAGTCCGGGACAGGGGAACTATGGCTACACCTTC.